The following is a T cell receptor (beta chain) sequence with its context. Its target is unknown. This sample is part of a study of cytomegalovirus exposure and HLA in healthy donors. Study-level background: Earlier work reported approximately 100 million unique TCR beta sequences from about 200 million T cells.

Study-level findings and limits: Later analysis suggested most CMV-associated TCR beta chains were HLA-restricted. What a later analysis reportedly showed was that an Asian-associated ancestry cluster had fewer N-insertions than the approximately 700-donor mean. In a later analysis, TCR beta V- and J-gene trimming was associated with a missense DCLRE1C variant.

PCR involved 60 Vbeta and 13 Jbeta primers. Data came from immunoSEQ multiplex PCR; TCRdb stores just in-frame clones and leaves some out. The sample includes about 140,000 clones, approximately 80% of them seen just once. The clonotype originates from a female donor in good health and CMV-seronegative. Material for sequencing was PBMCs.

The CDR3 DNA is TGTGCCAGCAGCTTAGTTGGGACAGTAGTTAACTATGGCTACACCTTC. Translating gives CASSLVGTVVNYGYTF. V gene TRBV7-2 combines with J gene TRBJ1-2, with TRBD1 matching 7 bases. V gave up 1 base and J gave up 1 base; unmatched junction bases: 6. There are 16 residues in the CDR3. Germline values: CDR1 SGHTA, CDR2 FQGNSA. Variable domain in full (rest from reference TRBV7-2 and TRBJ1-2): GAGVSQSPSNKVTEKGKDVELRCDPISGHTALYWYRQSLGQGLEFLIYFQGNSAPDKSGLPSDRFSAERTGGSVSTLTIQRTQQEDSAVYLCASSLVGTVVNYGYTFGSGTRLTVV.